This T cell receptor (beta chain) was sequenced for a study of identical twins. From the 5' RACE reads, TCRdb called clonotypes with MiXCR, one entry per CDR3 protein. The data show over 250,000 distinct CDR3 sequences, roughly 9.7% seen once. V lost 2 bases and J lost 3; bases outside the gene matches: 14. This CDR3 is built from 18 residues. CDR1 and CDR2 from the germline V gene are SQVTM and ANQGSEA. Note on this clonotype: The antigen is unknown.

The study, taken as a whole, reports: The more abundant beta clonotypes in cord blood had fewer insertions, and memory repertoires did not show this.

These data also formed part of another study, on yellow fever vaccine responses in identical twins. That investigation notes: Twins' vaccine T cell response reportedly gave the appearance of partial convergence and partial personalization.

V and J are TRBV29-1 and TRBJ2-3; 10 bases are shared with TRBD2. The receptor comes from a woman aged 18-35 years in good health. The specimen sequenced was CD8+ T cells sorted from blood. The CDR3 here is CSVESASGGQGNTDTQYF. The CDR3 region has the DNA TGCAGCGTTGAATCGGCTAGCGGGGGTCAGGGGAATACAGATACGCAGTATTTT.